A single sample gave rise to the 25 T cell receptor beta chains below, sequenced in a study of technical replicates of blood from a handful of donors. Data came from immunoSEQ multiplex PCR; TCRdb stores just in-frame clones and leaves some out. This table holds under 85,000 clones, 90% to 95% found once. Sequenced sample: T cells isolated from PBMCs. Source of these receptors: a human donor in good health.

The chain joins TRBV19 to TRBJ1-4; 8 nucleotides agree with TRBD1. Germline V lookup: CDR1 LNHDA, CDR2 SQIVND (reference sequence). V was pared by 6 bases and J by 4 bases, with 7 bases of the junction left unmatched. The CDR3 loop spans 15 amino acids. The CDR3 loop is CASRNRDRLNEKLFF. The CDR3 region has the DNA TGTGCCAGTAGGAACCGGGACAGGCTTAATGAAAAACTGTTTTTT.

The CDR3 here is CASSFNQDRSYGYTF. CDR3 DNA: TGTGCCAGCAGCTTCAATCAGGACAGAAGCTATGGCTACACCTTC. The chain is built from TRBV11-2 and TRBJ1-2; a weak D match, TRBD1 (6 bases). The CDR3 is 15 residues long. Germline V lookup: CDR1 SGHAT, CDR2 FQNNGV. Trimming shortened V by 3 bases and J by 4 bases, and 15 bases separated the two germline ends.

V is TRBV5-1 and J is TRBJ1-6; a possible D gene is TRBD1 (6 bases). The CDR3 has 17 amino acids. V was clipped by 0 bases and J by 7 bases, with 17 bases between them. CDR1 is SGHRS and CDR2 is YFSETQ in the germline V gene. The CDR3 spells CASSLEMAGAPNSPLHF. For the CDR3, the DNA is TGCGCCAGCAGCTTGGAAATGGCGGGGGCGCCGAATTCACCCCTCCACTTT.

The rearrangement uses TRBV10-3 and TRBJ2-3; TRBD2 might be the D (6 bases). Trimming left V 10 bases short and J 1 base short, with 15 bases between. This CDR3 spans 14 amino acids. In germline, CDR1 is ENHRY, CDR2 SYGVKD. CDR3 nucleotide sequence: TGTGCCAGTCGGGGGTTGACCGGCACAGATACGCAGTATTTT. This sequence encodes CASRGLTGTDTQYF.

The rearrangement links TRBV7-3 to TRBJ2-3; tentative D call: TRBD2 (6 bases). Germline V gene lookup returns CDR1 SGHTA and CDR2 FQGTGA. V was pared by 5 bases and J by 4 bases, with 19 bases between. This CDR3 is built from 16 residues. For the CDR3, the DNA is TGTGCCAGCAGCGACTCCTCGACTAGGTTGCCAGATACGCAGTATTTT. Its translation is CASSDSSTRLPDTQYF.

The V gene is TRBV7-9, the J gene TRBJ2-7, with 9 bases that match TRBD1. The V and J ends lost 8 bases and 7 bases, in that order; junction bases with no gene match: 15. The CDR3 runs 15 residues. Germline CDR1 and CDR2: SEHNR and FQNEAQ (reference sequence). The DNA of the CDR3 is TGTGCCAGCTCCTCCCGGGACAGGGAGACGGGGGAGCAGTACTTC. As protein: CASSSRDRETGEQYF.

This chain uses TRBV7-6 with TRBJ2-1, with 8 bases matching TRBD2. The CDR3 is 14 amino acids. The trim removed 8 bases at V and 8 bases at J, leaving 11 bases unmatched. Germline V gene data show CDR1 as SGHVS and CDR2 as FNYEAQ. The CDR3 nucleotides read TGTGCCAGCCAACACAGCGGGGGTTGGGATGAGCAGTTCTTC. Its translation: CASQHSGGWDEQFF.

The chain is built from TRBV7-3 and TRBJ1-1; D gene ambiguous. The germline V gene has CDR1 SGHTA and CDR2 FQGTGA. Between the trimmed V and J ends, which lost 6 bases and 5 bases, there was a span of 19 bases. The length of the CDR3 is 15 residues. CDR3 in amino acids: CASSRESGPWTEAFF. The CDR3, as DNA: TGTGCCAGCAGTCGAGAGTCTGGTCCTTGGACTGAAGCTTTCTTT.

The chain couples TRBV19 to TRBJ2-5, with D maybe TRBD2 (6 bases). Trimming shortened V by 4 bases and J by 5 bases, and 17 bases separated the two germline ends. Germline V gives CDR1 LNHDA, CDR2 SQIVND (reference sequence). The CDR3 loop spans 15 amino acids. CDR3: CASSSGVISGETQYF. CDR3 in DNA: TGTGCCAGTAGTAGCGGGGTGATTTCTGGGGAGACCCAGTACTTC.

This sequence joins TRBV2 and TRBJ2-1; D is possibly TRBD2 (5 bases). Germline V gene sequence: CDR1 SNHLY, CDR2 FYNNEI. The V gene lost 4 bases and the J gene lost 16 bases, with 11 bases spanning the gap. The CDR3 extends over 10 amino acids. CDR3 DNA sequence: TGTGCCAGCAGTGGACTAATTCCCTTCTTC. It translates to CASSGLIPFF.

On this clone itself: Other DNA variants within this sample encode the same CDR3. The chain is built from TRBV29-1 and TRBJ2-1; 11 bases are shared with TRBD2. Germline V gene lookup returns CDR1 SQVTM and CDR2 ANQGSEA. After removal of 6 bases from V and 5 bases from J, the junction contained 3 bases not matched to a gene. The CDR3 has 13 residues. The CDR3 protein is CSVGTSGNNEQFF. CDR3 sequence (DNA): TGCAGCGTCGGGACTAGCGGAAACAATGAGCAGTTCTTC.

This rearrangement joins TRBV4-1 to TRBJ2-2; 8 nucleotides match TRBD1. The CDR3 loop spans 17 amino acids. With 4 bases clipped from V and 5 bases from J, the junction kept 12 bases outside the gene matches. The germline gives CDR1 MGHRA, CDR2 YSYEKL. CDR3 protein: CASSPNLWTGLTGELFF. The CDR3 bases are TGCGCCAGCAGCCCTAACCTTTGGACAGGGCTTACCGGGGAGCTGTTTTTT.

The genes are TRBV5-1 and TRBJ2-5; 15 nucleotides match TRBD2. CDR3 size: 16 residues. Germline CDR1 SGHRS, CDR2 YFSETQ. With V trimmed by 4 bases and J by 4 bases, 5 bases remained unmatched. The CDR3 sequence is CASSLPGLAGGETQYF. The CDR3 nucleotides are TGCGCCAGCAGCCTACCGGGACTAGCGGGGGGAGAGACCCAGTACTTC.

The CDR3 reads CASSTLSGYDQPQHF. CDR3 DNA: TGTGCCAGCTCAACTCTTTCGGGGTACGATCAGCCCCAGCATTTT. The chain carries TRBV18 and TRBJ1-5; no clear D gene. Germline V lookup: CDR1 KGHSH, CDR2 LQKENI. V was cut by 5 bases and J by 5 bases, with 16 bases left in between. CDR3 length: 15 residues.

The chain has TRBV5-1 and TRBJ2-2; D possibly corresponds to TRBD1 (5 bases). Germline CDR1 reads SGHRS; CDR2 reads YFSETQ. This CDR3 comprises 10 residues. V lost 1 base to trimming and J lost 14 bases, with 6 bases between them. The CDR3 nucleotides read TGCGCCAGCAGCTTGAGGGGACTGTTTTTT. Translation gives CASSLRGLFF.

Only one count was recorded for this clone. The J gene is TRBJ1-4, the V gene TRBV2, with D maybe TRBD1 (5 bases). The CDR3 covers 13 residues. Per germline, CDR1 SNHLY and CDR2 FYNNEI. The V end was cut by 10 bases, the J end by 7 bases, with 16 bases between. The CDR3 region is CATTGVYAEKLFF. CDR3 sequence (DNA): TGTGCCACCACAGGAGTTTACGCTGAAAAACTGTTTTTT.

The chain employs TRBV6-4 and TRBJ1-1; D might be TRBD1 (6 bases). Trimming cost V 6 bases and J 4 bases, with 15 bases left between them. This CDR3 has 14 amino acids. Germline loops: CDR1 MRHNA, CDR2 SNTAGT. CDR3 amino acids: CASRVTGSGTEAFF. CDR3 sequence (DNA): TGTGCCAGCAGAGTTACAGGGTCCGGCACTGAAGCTTTCTTT.

This sequence joins TRBV28 and TRBJ1-4; D possibly corresponds to TRBD1 (5 bases). The CDR3 length is 13 residues. The V end lost 1 base, the J end lost 9 bases, and 9 bases lay between the germline ends. Per the germline V gene, CDR1 is MDHEN and CDR2 is SYDVKM. The CDR3, as DNA: TGTGCCAGCAGTTTATTCGACAGCCAAAAACTGTTTTTT. This encodes CASSLFDSQKLFF. Drawing the rest from reference TRBV28 and TRBJ1-4, the complete variable domain is DVKVTQSSRYLVKRTGEKVFLECVQDMDHENMFWYRQDPGLGLRLIYFSYDVKMKEKGDIPEGYSVSREKKERFSLILESASTNQTSMYLCASSLFDSQKLFFGSGTQLSVL.

The rearrangement uses TRBV28 and TRBJ2-7; 8 positions match TRBD1. The CDR3 spans 14 residues. J was trimmed by 4 bases and V by 6 bases; bases with no gene match: 8. From germline, CDR1 is MDHEN and CDR2 SYDVKM. This CDR3 reads CASRTGTGPYEQYF. The CDR3 bases are TGTGCCAGCAGAACCGGGACAGGACCTTACGAGCAGTACTTC.

This clone was seen only a few times. V usage is TRBV5-1 and J usage is TRBJ1-1, with TRBD1 matching over 7 bases. V lost 2 bases, J lost 0 bases, and 1 base stayed unmatched. Germline V gene data show CDR1 as SGHRS and CDR2 as YFSETQ. The CDR3 is 14 amino acids. The CDR3 loop is CASSFDRVNTEAFF. In DNA, the CDR3 is TGCGCCAGCAGCTTCGACAGGGTGAACACTGAAGCTTTCTTT. The full variable domain, in which reference TRBV5-1 and TRBJ1-1 provide the parts outside the CDR3, is KAGVTQTPRYLIKTRGQQVTLSCSPISGHRSVSWYQQTPGQGLQFLFEYFSETQRNKGNFPGRFSGRQFSNSRSEMNVSTLELGDSALYLCASSFDRVNTEAFFGQGTRLTVV.

The chain carries TRBV30 and TRBJ1-3; possible D gene TRBD1, 5 bases. The CDR3 is 17 residues long. CDR1 is GTSNPN and CDR2 is SVGIG in the germline V gene (reference sequence). V lost 0 bases and J lost 2, with 17 bases in between. The CDR3 nucleotides are TGTGCCTGGAGTGTACAGTGGGGGACTTCGACTGGAAACACCATATATTTT. This translates into CAWSVQWGTSTGNTIYF.

The chain recombines TRBV28 with TRBJ2-7; D is possibly TRBD2 (5 bases). Germline values: CDR1 MDHEN, CDR2 SYDVKM. Deletions cut 3 bases from V and 9 bases from J, with 12 bases between. This CDR3 region has 12 residues. This chain's CDR3 is CASSFILGRQYF. CDR3 DNA: TGTGCCAGCAGTTTTATACTAGGGAGGCAGTACTTC.

The chain links TRBV25-1 to TRBJ2-5, with D perhaps TRBD2 (5 bases). Per the germline V gene, CDR1 is MGHDK and CDR2 is SYGVNS. The V gene lost 1 base and the J gene lost 0 bases, with 9 bases spanning the gap. The CDR3 has 15 residues. CDR3 protein: CASSESPGYQETQYF. In nucleotides, the CDR3 is TGTGCCAGCAGTGAATCACCGGGATACCAAGAGACCCAGTACTTC.

The gene calls are TRBV5-1 and TRBJ1-2; 7 bases line up with TRBD1. This CDR3 is built from 15 residues. V shed 5 bases and J 2 bases; nucleotides not matched to a gene: 9. Germline CDR1 is SGHRS and CDR2 is YFSETQ. The CDR3 DNA reads TGCGCCAGCAGACCCAAACCGACAGGGAACTATGGCTACACCTTC. Its protein product is CASRPKPTGNYGYTF.

This rearrangement joins TRBV2 to TRBJ1-3; 12 bases fit TRBD1. This CDR3 spans 17 amino acids. Per the germline V gene, CDR1 is SNHLY and CDR2 is FYNNEI. V trimming: 4 bases; J trimming: 1 base; junction bases outside the gene matches: 5. CDR3 in amino acids: CASSGGTGGASGNTIYF. DNA for the CDR3: TGTGCCAGCAGTGGGGGGACAGGGGGCGCGTCTGGAAACACCATATATTTT.